This section outlines one T cell receptor (beta chain) sequence together with its context. This table comes from immunoSEQ multiplex PCR, and its TCRdb copy is limited to in-frame clones, with some not included. The table includes around 69,000 clones, around 84% detected once. The data are from a study of blood T cell repertoires in COVID-19. Study context: Samples of COVID-19 (acute and convalescent) were obtained from the United States, Italy and Spain.

Germline V gene sequence: CDR1 SGHNT, CDR2 YENEEA. The CDR3 totals 17 residues. The V segment lost 1 base and the J segment 8 bases; nucleotides outside the gene matches: 13. What was sequenced was peripheral blood. The J gene is TRBJ2-2, the V gene TRBV11-3, with 7 bases fitting TRBD2. The sequence was obtained from a man over 45 with active COVID-19. This CDR3 reads CASSLAVAGVGPGELFF. The CDR3 DNA reads TGTGCCAGCAGCTTAGCGGTCGCGGGAGTGGGTCCGGGGGAGCTGTTTTTT.